This is a list of T cell receptor beta chains from one sample in a study of shared clonotypes between healthy human individuals. Assay used: immunoSEQ multiplex PCR; TCRdb lists only in-frame clones, some missing. The profile shows some 2,100,000 clones, 85% to 95% of them singletons. Sequencing used naive CD8+ T cells from PBMCs. The origin of the receptors is a man between 18 and 29 years old in good health. Some clones in this sample may be carry-over from other donors' samples. Each CDR3 is given with its conserved first and last residue. The order of the fields is D gene, clone size, V gene, J gene, CDR3 DNA, CDR3 protein. The D gene is left open where the match is weak. Size is stated for part of the rows, as once, few or many counts, or as a class when the clone is expanded.

d_gene: .; abundance: .; v_gene: TRBV4-1; j_gene: TRBJ2-7; CDR3nt: TGCGCCAGCAGCCAAGATGAGGGACTTTACGAGCAGTACTTC; CDR3aa: CASSQDEGLYEQYF
d_gene: TRBD1; abundance: .; v_gene: TRBV5-4; j_gene: TRBJ2-6; CDR3nt: TGTGCCAGCAGCTCGGGACAGACCCTCTCTGGGGCCAACGTCCTGACTTTC; CDR3aa: CASSSGQTLSGANVLTF
d_gene: .; abundance: .; v_gene: TRBV6-4; j_gene: TRBJ2-3; CDR3nt: TGTGCCAGCAGTGACAAAATAAACTATCCAGATACGCAGTATTTT; CDR3aa: CASSDKINYPDTQYF
d_gene: .; abundance: .; v_gene: TRBV6-5; j_gene: TRBJ1-4; CDR3nt: TGTGCCAGCAGTTACGGCAGATATAATGAAAAACTGTTTTTT; CDR3aa: CASSYGRYNEKLFF
d_gene: TRBD1; abundance: .; v_gene: TRBV13; j_gene: TRBJ2-7; CDR3nt: TGTGCCAGCAGCCCACCGGGGACAGGGCTCGAGCAGTACTTC; CDR3aa: CASSPPGTGLEQYF
d_gene: .; abundance: .; v_gene: TRBV7-9; j_gene: TRBJ2-1; CDR3nt: TGTGCCAGCAGGTTAAAGGGTCTCGACAGCAATGAGCAGTTCTTC; CDR3aa: CASRLKGLDSNEQFF
d_gene: .; abundance: .; v_gene: TRBV7-6; j_gene: TRBJ2-7; CDR3nt: TGTGCCAGCAGCCCCTTGGCACGACGAACACCTTACGAGCAGTACTTC; CDR3aa: CASSPLARRTPYEQYF
d_gene: TRBD1; abundance: .; v_gene: TRBV7-9; j_gene: TRBJ1-1; CDR3nt: TGTGCCAGCAGCTTAGCCCAGGGGGTTGAAGCTTTCTTT; CDR3aa: CASSLAQGVEAFF
d_gene: .; abundance: few; v_gene: TRBV27; j_gene: TRBJ2-2; CDR3nt: TGTGCCAGCAGGGCCTGGAGGAACACCGGGGAGCTGTTTTTT; CDR3aa: CASRAWRNTGELFF
d_gene: TRBD1; abundance: .; v_gene: TRBV27; j_gene: TRBJ1-2; CDR3nt: TGTGCCAGCAGTTTACAGGGGACAGGAGGTAATGGCTACACCTTC; CDR3aa: CASSLQGTGGNGYTF
d_gene: .; abundance: .; v_gene: TRBV19; j_gene: TRBJ2-2; CDR3nt: TGTGCCAGTAGTGAAGACAGGGAGGGCACCGGGGAGCTGTTTTTT; CDR3aa: CASSEDREGTGELFF
d_gene: .; abundance: .; v_gene: TRBV6-4; j_gene: TRBJ2-3; CDR3nt: TGTGCCAGCAGTGTCGGGGACAGCACAGATACGCAGTATTTT; CDR3aa: CASSVGDSTDTQYF
d_gene: TRBD2; abundance: .; v_gene: TRBV7-6; j_gene: TRBJ2-3; CDR3nt: TGTGCCAGCAGCTTAGCTACTAGCGGGGTGGGGGATACGCAGTATTTT; CDR3aa: CASSLATSGVGDTQYF
d_gene: TRBD2; abundance: .; v_gene: TRBV28; j_gene: TRBJ2-1; CDR3nt: TGTGCCAGCAGTCTATCGCCGGGACTAGAGAATGAGCAGTTCTTC; CDR3aa: CASSLSPGLENEQFF
d_gene: TRBD2; abundance: .; v_gene: TRBV6-5; j_gene: TRBJ2-1; CDR3nt: TGTGCCAGCAGACTAGCGGGGGCGGATGAGCAGTTCTTC; CDR3aa: CASRLAGADEQFF
d_gene: .; abundance: .; v_gene: TRBV6-1; j_gene: TRBJ1-3; CDR3nt: TGTGCCAGCAGCAAAGAGGCGGGGTCTGGAAACACCATATATTTT; CDR3aa: CASSKEAGSGNTIYF
d_gene: .; abundance: .; v_gene: TRBV19; j_gene: TRBJ2-1; CDR3nt: TGTGCCAGTAGTATGGGCAGATCCCTCTACAATGAGCAGTTCTTC; CDR3aa: CASSMGRSLYNEQFF
d_gene: .; abundance: .; v_gene: TRBV4-1; j_gene: TRBJ2-1; CDR3nt: TGCGCCAGCAGCCATACAGCGGGCCCTACGGGTGAGCAGTTCTTC; CDR3aa: CASSHTAGPTGEQFF
d_gene: TRBD2; abundance: .; v_gene: TRBV9; j_gene: TRBJ2-3; CDR3nt: TGTGCCAGCAGCGTAGGTGATAGCGGGCTCACAGATACGCAGTATTTT; CDR3aa: CASSVGDSGLTDTQYF
d_gene: .; abundance: .; v_gene: TRBV28; j_gene: TRBJ2-7; CDR3nt: TGTGCCAGCAGTCAGCTGACAGTCTCCTACGAGCAGTACTTC; CDR3aa: CASSQLTVSYEQYF
d_gene: .; abundance: .; v_gene: TRBV6-5; j_gene: TRBJ2-1; CDR3nt: TGTGCCAGTGGGACACCGTACAATGAGCAGTTCTTC; CDR3aa: CASGTPYNEQFF
d_gene: TRBD1; abundance: .; v_gene: TRBV6-5; j_gene: TRBJ1-5; CDR3nt: TGTGCCACGTCGACAGGGGGGCATCAGCCCCAGCATTTT; CDR3aa: CATSTGGHQPQHF
d_gene: .; abundance: .; v_gene: TRBV7-9; j_gene: TRBJ1-2; CDR3nt: TGTGCCAGCAGCTGGAGGGAGACGGGGGACTATGGCCACACCTTC; CDR3aa: CASSWRETGDYGHTF
d_gene: TRBD1; abundance: .; v_gene: TRBV6-6; j_gene: TRBJ2-2; CDR3nt: TGTGCCAGCACCGAGGACAGGGGCTTCGACACCGGGGAGCTGTTTTTT; CDR3aa: CASTEDRGFDTGELFF
d_gene: .; abundance: .; v_gene: TRBV27; j_gene: TRBJ2-7; CDR3nt: TGTGCCAGCAGTCTGACGGACTCCTACGAGCAGTACTTC; CDR3aa: CASSLTDSYEQYF
d_gene: .; abundance: .; v_gene: TRBV30; j_gene: TRBJ2-1; CDR3nt: TGTGCCTGGAGTGTACTTGGGATTGAGCAGTTCTTC; CDR3aa: CAWSVLGIEQFF
d_gene: TRBD2; abundance: .; v_gene: TRBV27; j_gene: TRBJ2-1; CDR3nt: TGTGCCAGCAGTTTCTCCGGGACTAGCTACAATGAGCAGTTCTTC; CDR3aa: CASSFSGTSYNEQFF
d_gene: TRBD1; abundance: .; v_gene: TRBV7-3; j_gene: TRBJ1-1; CDR3nt: TGTGCCAGCAGCTTAACCGGGACAGGGTCTATGAACACTGAAGCTTTCTTT; CDR3aa: CASSLTGTGSMNTEAFF
d_gene: .; abundance: .; v_gene: TRBV27; j_gene: TRBJ2-1; CDR3nt: TGTGCCAGCAGTTTTTCCGGATTCCTTTACAATGAGCAGTTCTTC; CDR3aa: CASSFSGFLYNEQFF
d_gene: .; abundance: .; v_gene: TRBV6-5; j_gene: TRBJ1-1; CDR3nt: TGTGCCAGCAAAGTAAACAGGTTGAACACTGAAGCTTTCTTT; CDR3aa: CASKVNRLNTEAFF
d_gene: .; abundance: .; v_gene: TRBV4-2; j_gene: TRBJ1-4; CDR3nt: TGTGCCAGCAGCCAAGATCCCAGTATGAGAGAAACTAATGAAAAACTGTTTTTT; CDR3aa: CASSQDPSMRETNEKLFF
d_gene: TRBD2; abundance: .; v_gene: TRBV4-1; j_gene: TRBJ2-3; CDR3nt: TGCGCCAGCAGCCATAGCGGGAGAATCACAGATACGCAGTATTTT; CDR3aa: CASSHSGRITDTQYF
d_gene: .; abundance: .; v_gene: TRBV28; j_gene: TRBJ1-1; CDR3nt: TGTGCCAGCGGTGGGTCAGGTGAGGAGAACACTGAAGCTTTCTTT; CDR3aa: CASGGSGEENTEAFF
d_gene: TRBD1; abundance: .; v_gene: TRBV19; j_gene: TRBJ2-7; CDR3nt: TGTGCCAGTAGTTTTCGGACAGGGGGACCCTACGAGCAGTACTTC; CDR3aa: CASSFRTGGPYEQYF
d_gene: TRBD1; abundance: .; v_gene: TRBV19; j_gene: TRBJ1-1; CDR3nt: TGTGCCAGTAGTACCGACAGGGTGAGAAGTTCTGAAGCTTTCTTT; CDR3aa: CASSTDRVRSSEAFF
d_gene: TRBD1; abundance: .; v_gene: TRBV27; j_gene: TRBJ1-5; CDR3nt: TGTGCCAGCAGTAACAGGGGTTTTAACAATCAGCCCCAGCATTTT; CDR3aa: CASSNRGFNNQPQHF
d_gene: .; abundance: .; v_gene: TRBV7-9; j_gene: TRBJ2-7; CDR3nt: TGTGCCAGCAGCTTAGAGGGGACCCGGAGCTCCTACGAGCAGTACTTC; CDR3aa: CASSLEGTRSSYEQYF
d_gene: TRBD1; abundance: .; v_gene: TRBV7-9; j_gene: TRBJ2-7; CDR3nt: TGTGCCAGCAGCTTAGTAACAGGGGTAGACTACGAGCAGTACTTC; CDR3aa: CASSLVTGVDYEQYF
d_gene: .; abundance: .; v_gene: TRBV5-6; j_gene: TRBJ2-7; CDR3nt: TGTGCCAGCAGCTCCGGTCCCAGCTACTACGAGCAGTACTTC; CDR3aa: CASSSGPSYYEQYF
d_gene: .; abundance: .; v_gene: TRBV6-5; j_gene: TRBJ2-7; CDR3nt: TGTGCCAGCAGTTACTCGACGGGGTCCCACGAGCAGTACTTC; CDR3aa: CASSYSTGSHEQYF
d_gene: TRBD2; abundance: .; v_gene: TRBV28; j_gene: TRBJ2-3; CDR3nt: TGTGCCAGCAGTCGCATGGTAAGCGGGAGCGGCACAGATACGCAGTATTTT; CDR3aa: CASSRMVSGSGTDTQYF
d_gene: .; abundance: once; v_gene: TRBV29-1; j_gene: TRBJ2-3; CDR3nt: TGCAGCGTTGTCCCTAGCACAGATACGCAGTATTTT; CDR3aa: CSVVPSTDTQYF
d_gene: .; abundance: .; v_gene: TRBV21-1; j_gene: TRBJ2-7; CDR3nt: TGTGCCAGCAGCAAAGTACCCCCCGGGACGTGTGGATCCTACGAGCAGTACTTC; CDR3aa: CASSKVPPGTCGSYEQYF
d_gene: .; abundance: .; v_gene: TRBV27; j_gene: TRBJ1-1; CDR3nt: TGTGCCAGCAGTTTACGGGGGGGTACTGAAGCTTTCTTT; CDR3aa: CASSLRGGTEAFF